These 3 T cell receptor beta chains were all obtained from the same sample, sequenced in a study of PD-L1 blockade in urothelial cancer. Sequencing used immunoSEQ multiplex PCR; TCRdb keeps in-frame clones, though not all of them. The data contain 58,000 or so clones, 81% of them singletons. Time point of the sample: pretreatment peripheral blood. The sample consisted of PBMCs, taken around atezolizumab (anti-PD-L1) treatment. These receptor sequences come from a man aged 70-80 years with urothelial cancer.

The V gene is TRBV19, the J gene TRBJ2-3; 7 bases are shared with TRBD1. Germline V lookup: CDR1 LNHDA, CDR2 SQIVND (reference sequence). Germline trimming cut 4 bases from V and 5 bases from J; bases unmatched to any gene: 3. The CDR3 has 13 residues. The CDR3 DNA sequence: TGTGCCAGTAGTAAGGGGGCCAGAGATACGCAGTATTTT. Its translation is CASSKGARDTQYF.

This clone turned up a few times. V usage is TRBV9 and J usage is TRBJ2-1; 9 positions agree with TRBD1. Trimming cost V 4 bases and J 9 bases; bases outside gene matches: 11. The CDR3 contains 15 residues. Germline V gives CDR1 SGDLS, CDR2 YYNGEE. The CDR3: CASSSITTGGSEQFF. In DNA form, the CDR3 reads TGTGCCAGCAGCTCGATCACCACAGGGGGCAGTGAGCAGTTCTTC.

The chain employs TRBV19 and TRBJ2-7, with no clear D. In germline, CDR1 is LNHDA, CDR2 SQIVND (reference sequence). Trimming removed 3 bases from V and 5 bases from J, with 14 bases in between. The CDR3 contains 14 residues. CDR3 coding DNA: TGTGCCAGTAGTATGTCGGCCGGTCGGGACGAGCAGTACTTC. Protein sequence: CASSMSAGRDEQYF.